Below, 10 T cell receptor beta chains from the same sample are listed, as sequenced in a study of CD8 T cells in Susac syndrome. With random hexamers, reverse transcription was performed on roughly 0.5 to 1 ug of RNA. TCRdb re-analysed the immunoSEQ multiplex PCR reads in MiXCR, keeping a single row per CDR3 protein. Among 100,000 to 150,000 distinct CDR3 sequences listed, 85% to 95% were seen once. The sequenced sample was CD4+ T cells from PBMCs. The receptors shown here come from a human donor with multiple sclerosis.

This chain connects TRBV30 to TRBJ1-1; D gene ambiguous. This CDR3 contains 13 residues. V was shortened by 1 base and J by 1 base, with 7 bases between the two germline ends. The germline V gene has CDR1 GTSNPN and CDR2 SVGIG (reference sequence). In DNA, the CDR3 is TGTGCCTGGAGTGCCTCTCAGAACACTGAAGCTTTCTTT. The encoded protein is CAWSASQNTEAFF.

The chain combines TRBV4-3 with TRBJ1-6; tentatively, D is TRBD1 (6 bases). This CDR3 is 13 amino acids long. V shed 5 bases and J shed 13 bases, with 15 bases lying between them. From germline, CDR1 is LGHNA and CDR2 YSLEER. CDR3 DNA: TGCGCCAGCAGCGAGAGGGGGGGAGCGCCCCTCCACTTT. Residues: CASSERGGAPLHF.

The gene calls are TRBV20-1 and TRBJ2-5; 7 bases match TRBD1. Per germline, CDR1 DFQATT and CDR2 SNEGSKA (reference sequence). The CDR3 contains 14 residues. Unmatched junction bases numbered 6, after V lost 0 bases and J lost 5 bases. The CDR3 coding sequence is TGCAGTGCTAGAGACCTACAGGGGAGCGAGACCCAGTACTTC. This sequence encodes CSARDLQGSETQYF.

V gene TRBV5-6 combines with J gene TRBJ1-6; 7 bases align to TRBD1. Per the germline V gene, CDR1 is SGHDT and CDR2 is YYEEEE. This CDR3 has 14 residues. The V segment lost 4 bases and the J segment 7 bases; nucleotides outside the gene matches: 5. The CDR3 spells CASSLGTENSPLHF. The CDR3 nucleotides are TGTGCCAGCAGCCTCGGGACAGAAAATTCACCCCTCCACTTT. Full variable domain (rest looked up from reference TRBV5-6 and TRBJ1-6): DAGVTQSPTHLIKTRGQQVTLRCSPKSGHDTVSWYQQALGQGPQFIFQYYEEEERQRGNFPDRFSGHQFPNYSSELNVNALLLGDSALYLCASSLGTENSPLHFGNGTRLTVT.

This rearrangement joins TRBV6-5 to TRBJ1-1; D is ambiguous. There are 11 residues in the CDR3. Germline V gene data show CDR1 as MNHEY and CDR2 as SVGAGI. V lost 3 bases to trimming and J lost 13 bases, with 12 bases between them. CDR3 sequence reads: CASSYVGYSFF. CDR3 nucleotides: TGTGCCAGCAGTTATGTAGGGTACAGTTTCTTT.

The chain links TRBV5-4 to TRBJ1-2, with D hard to call. Trimming left V 0 bases short and J 4 bases short, with 10 bases between. Germline CDR1 and CDR2: SGHNT and YYREEE (reference sequence). This CDR3 has 14 amino acids. The DNA for the CDR3 is TGTGCCAGCAGCTTGGGAGGACGGGCCTATGGCTACACCTTC. Protein product: CASSLGGRAYGYTF.

V and J are TRBV12-3 or TRBV12-4 and TRBJ2-7, with 10 nucleotides matching TRBD1. The junction had 1 base not matched to a gene; V was cut back by 3 bases and J by 5 bases. CDR3 length equals 13 residues. The CDR3 DNA is TGTGCCAGCAGTTTGACAGGGGGCGACGAGCAGTACTTC. The encoded protein is CASSLTGGDEQYF.

The CDR3 spells CASSLVGTANYEQYF. For the CDR3, the DNA is TGTGCCAGCAGCTTAGTGGGGACAGCCAACTACGAGCAGTACTTC. This chain joins TRBV5-8 and TRBJ2-7, with 7 nucleotides matching TRBD1. Trimming at V came to 2 bases and at J to 3 bases, leaving 8 bases not matched to a gene. Germline CDR1 and CDR2: SGHTS and YDEGEE. The CDR3 runs to 15 residues.

This clonotype came up once. The genes are TRBV9 and TRBJ1-3; D uncertain. V was shortened by 0 bases and J by 4 bases, with 14 bases between the two germline ends. CDR1 is SGDLS and CDR2 is YYNGEE in the germline V gene. CDR3 length: 16 amino acids. The CDR3 coding sequence is TGTGCCAGCAGCGTAGCCGGGTTAGGCTCCGGAAACACCATATATTTT. It translates to CASSVAGLGSGNTIYF.

The chain is built from TRBV5-4 and TRBJ1-5; TRBD1 agrees at 7 bases. CDR1 is SGHNT, CDR2 YYREEE, per germline (reference sequence). CDR3 length: 14 residues. V lost 4 bases and J lost 6; bases outside the gene matches: 7. DNA for the CDR3: TGTGCCAGCAGCGTACAGGGGATGAGTCAGCCCCAGCATTTT. This gives the protein CASSVQGMSQPQHF.